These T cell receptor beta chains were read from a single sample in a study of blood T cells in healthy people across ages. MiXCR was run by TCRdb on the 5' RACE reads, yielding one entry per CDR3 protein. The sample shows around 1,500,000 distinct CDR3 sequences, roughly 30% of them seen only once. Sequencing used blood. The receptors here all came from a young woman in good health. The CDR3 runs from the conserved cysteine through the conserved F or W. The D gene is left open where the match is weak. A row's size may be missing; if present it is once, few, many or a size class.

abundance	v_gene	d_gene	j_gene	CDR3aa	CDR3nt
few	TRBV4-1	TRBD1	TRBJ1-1	CASSQGGTAEITEAFF	TGCGCCAGCAGCCAAGGCGGGACAGCGGAGATAACTGAAGCTTTCTTT
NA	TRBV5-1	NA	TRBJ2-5	CASSLGGLDNEQYF	TGCGCCAGCAGCTTGGGGGGGCTGGACAATGAGCAGTACTTC
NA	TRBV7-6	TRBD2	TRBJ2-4	CASSYGTSGITKNIQYF	TGTGCCAGCAGCTATGGGACTAGCGGGATTACCAAAAACATTCAGTACTTC
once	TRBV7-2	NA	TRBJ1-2	CTSSLVGGGYTF	TGTACCAGCAGCTTAGTCGGAGGGGGCTACACCTTC
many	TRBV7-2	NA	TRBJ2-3	CASSLPNGDTQYF	TGTGCCAGCAGCTTACCCAATGGAGATACGCAGTATTTT
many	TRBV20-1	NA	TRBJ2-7	CSARDASEGLYEQYF	TGCAGTGCTAGAGATGCGTCGGAGGGCCTCTACGAGCAGTACTTC
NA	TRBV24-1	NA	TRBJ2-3	CATSDPRHPTDTQYF	TGTGCCACCAGTGACCCCCGACACCCCACAGATACGCAGTATTTT
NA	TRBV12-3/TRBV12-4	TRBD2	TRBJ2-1	CASSPSRGLAGGRDNEQFF	TGTGCCAGCAGTCCCTCCCGGGGACTAGCGGGAGGAAGGGACAATGAGCAGTTCTTC
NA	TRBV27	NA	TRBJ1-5	CASSSRINNQPQHF	TGTGCCAGCAGTTCCAGGATCAACAATCAGCCCCAGCATTTT
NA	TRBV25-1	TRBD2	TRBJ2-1	CASSEAGTSYEQFF	TGTGCCAGCAGTGAGGCCGGGACTAGCTATGAGCAGTTCTTC
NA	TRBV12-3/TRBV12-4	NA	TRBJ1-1	CASSHTLTNTEAFF	TGTGCCAGCAGTCACACGCTTACGAACACTGAAGCTTTCTTT
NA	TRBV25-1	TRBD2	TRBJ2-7	CASSDLSGGRTYEQYF	TGTGCCAGCAGTGACCTTAGCGGGGGACGAACCTACGAGCAGTACTTC
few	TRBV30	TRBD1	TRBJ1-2	CAWSDGTGNGYTF	TGTGCCTGGAGTGACGGGACAGGGAATGGCTACACCTTC
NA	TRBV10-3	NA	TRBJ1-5	CASRDTDSNQPQHF	TGTGCCTCTCGGGACACTGATAGCAATCAGCCCCAGCATTTT
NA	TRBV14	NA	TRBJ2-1	CASSQTFGLYNEQFF	TGTGCCAGCAGCCAAACCTTTGGGCTATACAATGAGCAGTTCTTC
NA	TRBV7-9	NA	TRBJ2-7	CASSRQTGPDIYEQYF	TGTGCCAGCAGCCGCCAGACGGGACCTGATATCTACGAGCAGTACTTC
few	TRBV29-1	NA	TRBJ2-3	CSVSTDTSTDTQYF	TGCAGCGTGTCGACAGATACTAGCACAGATACGCAGTATTTT
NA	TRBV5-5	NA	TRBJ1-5	CASSLYLNSNQPQHF	TGTGCCAGCAGCTTGTATCTAAATAGCAATCAGCCCCAGCATTTT
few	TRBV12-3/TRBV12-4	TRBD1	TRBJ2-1	CASSRTGEAYNEQFF	TGTGCCAGCAGCCGGACAGGGGAAGCCTACAATGAGCAGTTCTTC
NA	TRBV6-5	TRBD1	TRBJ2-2	CASSYSYRGHYTGELFF	TGTGCCAGCAGTTACTCTTACAGGGGACATTACACCGGGGAGCTGTTTTTT
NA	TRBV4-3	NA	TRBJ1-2	CASSQVLTGFDYGYTF	TGCGCCAGCAGCCAAGTACTGACTGGCTTCGACTATGGCTACACCTTC
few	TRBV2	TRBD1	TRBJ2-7	CASSEALQGDEQYF	TGTGCCAGCAGTGAAGCGCTTCAGGGGGACGAGCAGTACTTC
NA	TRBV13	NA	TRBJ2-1	CASSPNGRGGSYNEQFF	TGTGCCAGCAGCCCCAACGGTAGGGGCGGCTCCTACAATGAGCAGTTCTTC
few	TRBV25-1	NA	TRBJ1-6	CASAGQYNSPLHF	TGTGCCAGCGCCGGACAGTATAATTCACCCCTCCACTTT
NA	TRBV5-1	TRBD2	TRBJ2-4	CTSSLGGTAKNIQYF	TGCACCAGCAGCCTGGGAGGGACAGCCAAAAACATTCAGTACTTC
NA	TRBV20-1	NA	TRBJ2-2	CSVTGTNTGELFF	TGCAGTGTCACCGGGACGAACACCGGGGAGCTGTTTTTT
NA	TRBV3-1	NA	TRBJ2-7	CASSHPSEQYF	TGTGCCAGCAGCCACCCAAGCGAGCAGTACTTC
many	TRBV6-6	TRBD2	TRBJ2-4	CARGGVYDIQYF	TGTGCCAGGGGGGGGGTTTATGACATTCAGTACTTC
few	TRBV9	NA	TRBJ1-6	CASSTRLGENSPLHF	TGTGCCAGCAGCACCCGGCTAGGGGAGAATTCACCCCTCCACTTT
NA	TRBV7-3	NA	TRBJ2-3	CANSWDGSTDTQYF	TGTGCCAACAGCTGGGACGGAAGCACAGATACGCAGTATTTT
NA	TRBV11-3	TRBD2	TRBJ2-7	CASSQRTSGDEQYF	TGTGCCAGCAGCCAAAGGACTAGCGGGGATGAGCAGTACTTC
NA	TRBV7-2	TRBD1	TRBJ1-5	CASSSREGAWPQHF	TGTGCCAGCAGTTCTAGGGAGGGGGCCTGGCCCCAGCATTTT
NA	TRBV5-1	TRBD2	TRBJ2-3	CASSGAGGVGDTQYF	TGCGCCAGCAGCGGGGCGGGAGGTGTTGGAGATACGCAGTATTTT
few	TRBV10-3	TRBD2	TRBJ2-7	CAISSGGSSSYEQYF	TGTGCCATCAGCTCCGGGGGGTCAAGCTCCTACGAGCAGTACTTC
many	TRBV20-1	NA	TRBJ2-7	CSASLGYYEQYF	TGCAGTGCGAGCTTGGGTTACTACGAGCAGTACTTC
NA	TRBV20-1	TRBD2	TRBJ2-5	CSASGAGGSQETQYF	TGCAGTGCTAGCGGAGCGGGAGGGTCCCAAGAGACCCAGTACTTC
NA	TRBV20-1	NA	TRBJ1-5	CSARGEASPQHF	TGCAGTGCTAGAGGGGAGGCCAGTCCCCAGCATTTT
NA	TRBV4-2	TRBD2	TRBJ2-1	CASSQLAGVGYNEQFF	TGTGCCAGCAGCCAGCTAGCGGGAGTAGGGTACAATGAGCAGTTCTTC
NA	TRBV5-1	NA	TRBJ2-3	CASRPGRDTQYF	TGCGCCAGCCGTCCCGGCAGGGATACGCAGTATTTT
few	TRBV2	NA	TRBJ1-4	CASSEQEGEKLFF	TGTGCCAGCAGCGAACAGGAAGGTGAAAAACTGTTTTTT
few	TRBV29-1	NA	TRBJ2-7	CSVARGSSGYEQYF	TGCAGCGTTGCACGGGGGTCCTCGGGGTACGAGCAGTACTTC
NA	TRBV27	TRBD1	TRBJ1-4	CARRRTGGHEKLFF	TGTGCCAGACGACGGACAGGGGGCCATGAAAAACTGTTTTTT
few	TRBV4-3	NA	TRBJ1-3	CASSQDRASGNTIYF	TGCGCCAGCAGCCAAGATCGGGCTTCTGGAAACACCATATATTTT
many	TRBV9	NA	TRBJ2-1	CASSEDPSSYNEQFF	TGTGCCAGCAGCGAGGACCCGAGCTCCTACAATGAGCAGTTCTTC
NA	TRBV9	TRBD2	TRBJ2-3	CASSSGLGGTDTQYF	TGTGCCAGCAGCTCGGGACTAGGGGGCACAGATACGCAGTATTTT
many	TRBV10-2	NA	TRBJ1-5	CASSESGGNQPQHF	TGCGCCAGCAGTGAGTCGGGGGGAAATCAGCCCCAGCATTTT
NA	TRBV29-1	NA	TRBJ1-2	CSVEPHSYYGYTF	TGCAGCGTTGAACCCCACAGTTACTATGGCTACACCTTC
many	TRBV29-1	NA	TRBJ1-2	CSEEGVANYGYTF	TGCAGTGAAGAGGGGGTAGCTAACTATGGCTACACCTTC
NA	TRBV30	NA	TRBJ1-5	CAWSGPSLAQHF	TGTGCCTGGAGTGGACCGAGCCTGGCCCAGCATTTT